Listed below are T cell receptor beta chains from one sample, sequenced in a study of shared clonotypes between healthy human individuals. The table came from immunoSEQ multiplex PCR; TCRdb's copy has only in-frame clones and leaves some out. This table has about 2.2 million clones, 90% to 95% appearing once. Sequencing was carried out using naive CD8+ T cells from PBMCs. The receptor source for this set is a man younger than 30 in good health. Some clones in this sample may be carry-over from other donors' samples. Both conserved end residues are part of each CDR3. Fields, in order: J gene, clone size, D gene, V gene, CDR3 DNA, CDR3 protein. A D gene is named only where the DNA matches it firmly. Size values are once, few and many counts, or a class for expanded clones, and some rows have none.

J: TRBJ2-1
size: once
D: NA
V: TRBV19
DNA: TGTGCCAGTAGTATAGCCCCAGGGGGGGTTGAGCAGTTCTTC
CDR3: CASSIAPGGVEQFF

J: TRBJ2-7
size: NA
D: TRBD2
V: TRBV9
DNA: TGTGCCAGCAGCGAAGGCGGGGGGCAGGGCTACGAGCAGTACTTC
CDR3: CASSEGGGQGYEQYF

J: TRBJ2-1
size: NA
D: NA
V: TRBV27
DNA: TGTGCCAGCAGTCAGAGACGGAACCCCTACAATGAGCAGTTCTTC
CDR3: CASSQRRNPYNEQFF

J: TRBJ2-7
size: NA
D: NA
V: TRBV18
DNA: TGTGCCAGCTCACCAAAATCTGCCGTTAGACAGTACTTC
CDR3: CASSPKSAVRQYF

J: TRBJ2-2
size: NA
D: TRBD2
V: TRBV7-6
DNA: TGTGCCAGCAGCTTATATAGCGGGAGGAACACCGGGGAGCTGTTTTTT
CDR3: CASSLYSGRNTGELFF

J: TRBJ2-2
size: NA
D: TRBD2
V: TRBV4-3
DNA: TGCGCCAGCAGCCAAGATTCCCTAGCGGGAGGGGAGCTGTTTTTT
CDR3: CASSQDSLAGGELFF

J: TRBJ1-5
size: NA
D: NA
V: TRBV4-2
DNA: TGTGCCAGCAGCCAAGAACAAACAGGGAATCAGCCCCAGCATTTT
CDR3: CASSQEQTGNQPQHF

J: TRBJ2-7
size: once
D: NA
V: TRBV7-9
DNA: TGTGCCAGCAGCCCAGCCATGCGGGACTACGAGCAGTACTTC
CDR3: CASSPAMRDYEQYF

J: TRBJ2-1
size: NA
D: TRBD1
V: TRBV7-9
DNA: TGTGCCAGCAGCGTGGGACAGTCCTTCTACAATGAGCAGTTCTTC
CDR3: CASSVGQSFYNEQFF

J: TRBJ2-2
size: once
D: NA
V: TRBV28
DNA: TGTGCCAGCAGTTTTGGGTTTGTTGGACCCAACACCGGGGAGCTGTTTTTT
CDR3: CASSFGFVGPNTGELFF

J: TRBJ1-1
size: NA
D: NA
V: TRBV15
DNA: TGTGCCACCAGCAGAGCACAGGGTTATACTGAAGCTTTCTTT
CDR3: CATSRAQGYTEAFF

J: TRBJ2-7
size: once
D: NA
V: TRBV7-9
DNA: TGTGCCAGCAGCGTACAGCAAGGAATGAGCTCCTACGAGCAGTACTTC
CDR3: CASSVQQGMSSYEQYF

J: TRBJ1-5
size: NA
D: TRBD1
V: TRBV6-5
DNA: TGTGCCAGCAGTTACTTTCAGGGGGACAATCAGCCCCAGCATTTT
CDR3: CASSYFQGDNQPQHF

J: TRBJ1-4
size: NA
D: NA
V: TRBV9
DNA: TGTGCCAGCAGCAGGAGTGGAGGGGGAGTAGAAAAACTGTTTTTT
CDR3: CASSRSGGGVEKLFF

J: TRBJ2-1
size: NA
D: TRBD2
V: TRBV7-6
DNA: TGTGCCAGCAGCTTAGGGGCGGGAGTCAACAATGAGCAGTTCTTC
CDR3: CASSLGAGVNNEQFF

J: TRBJ2-1
size: NA
D: NA
V: TRBV14
DNA: TGTGCCAGCAGCCAAGGAGGTGAGGAGTTCTTC
CDR3: CASSQGGEEFF

J: TRBJ1-3
size: NA
D: NA
V: TRBV5-6
DNA: TGTGCCAGCAGCTGGAGATGGAGAGACTCTGGAAACACCATATATTTT
CDR3: CASSWRWRDSGNTIYF

J: TRBJ2-2
size: NA
D: NA
V: TRBV27
DNA: TGTGCCAGCAGTCCTTTCGGGGACACCGGGGAGCTGTTTTTT
CDR3: CASSPFGDTGELFF

J: TRBJ2-1
size: NA
D: TRBD2
V: TRBV27
DNA: TGTGCCAGCACCCCCAGAGGGCTAGCGGGAGACAATGAGCAGTTCTTC
CDR3: CASTPRGLAGDNEQFF

J: TRBJ1-5
size: NA
D: TRBD1
V: TRBV18
DNA: TGTGCCAGCTCACAGGGGGCCGGGAATCAGCCCCAGCATTTT
CDR3: CASSQGAGNQPQHF

J: TRBJ2-3
size: NA
D: TRBD2
V: TRBV9
DNA: TGTGCCAGCAGCGTCTTGTCCGGGACTAGCGGCACAGATACGCAGTATTTT
CDR3: CASSVLSGTSGTDTQYF

J: TRBJ2-2
size: NA
D: NA
V: TRBV4-3
DNA: TGCGCCAGCAGCCAGTTAGCGGCCACCGGGGAGCTGTTTTTT
CDR3: CASSQLAATGELFF

J: TRBJ1-5
size: NA
D: NA
V: TRBV12-5
DNA: TGTGCTAGTGGCAACTTCGATCGGTCAGGACGGATGACGCCCCAGCATTTT
CDR3: CASGNFDRSGRMTPQHF

J: TRBJ2-7
size: NA
D: TRBD1
V: TRBV7-9
DNA: TGTGCCAGCAGCGGGGAGCGGGACAGGGAAGACTTC
CDR3: CASSGERDREDF

J: TRBJ1-1
size: NA
D: TRBD1
V: TRBV6-1
DNA: TGTGCCAGCAGTGAAGACAGGACAGGGAGGACTGAAGCTTTCTTT
CDR3: CASSEDRTGRTEAFF

J: TRBJ2-5
size: NA
D: NA
V: TRBV15
DNA: TGTGCCACCAGCAGAGGGGCAGAGACCCAGTACTTC
CDR3: CATSRGAETQYF

J: TRBJ1-2
size: NA
D: NA
V: TRBV19
DNA: TGTGCCAGTAGTATAGGGCGGGGAATACAGGAATTTAACTATGGCTACACCTTC
CDR3: CASSIGRGIQEFNYGYTF

J: TRBJ2-1
size: NA
D: NA
V: TRBV5-1
DNA: TGCGCCAGCAGCTTGTCGGCTTTGGGGGATGAGCAGTTCTTC
CDR3: CASSLSALGDEQFF

J: TRBJ1-1
size: NA
D: NA
V: TRBV9
DNA: TGTGCCAGCAGCGTAGCTGGGACCGGGTATGTGACTGAAGCTTTCTTT
CDR3: CASSVAGTGYVTEAFF

J: TRBJ2-7
size: NA
D: NA
V: TRBV27
DNA: TGTGCCAGCTCCTCTAGGGGGACCCTTGTCTACGAGCAGTACTTC
CDR3: CASSSRGTLVYEQYF

J: TRBJ1-3
size: NA
D: NA
V: TRBV29-1
DNA: TGCAGCGTTGTGTCAGGGTCGGGACCTGAATTGGGAAACACCATATATTTT
CDR3: CSVVSGSGPELGNTIYF

J: TRBJ2-7
size: once
D: NA
V: TRBV7-9
DNA: TGTGCCAGCAGCGACACCGGGCCTAGCTACGAGCAGTACTTC
CDR3: CASSDTGPSYEQYF

J: TRBJ1-1
size: NA
D: NA
V: TRBV2
DNA: TGTGCCAGCGGCGGGAGGGGCACTGAAGCTTTCTTT
CDR3: CASGGRGTEAFF

J: TRBJ2-4
size: NA
D: NA
V: TRBV14
DNA: TGTGCCAGCAGCCAGCTACATCCAGGGGTAGCCAAAAACATTCAGTACTTC
CDR3: CASSQLHPGVAKNIQYF

J: TRBJ2-7
size: NA
D: NA
V: TRBV27
DNA: TGTGCCAGCAGTTTCCGCGGGACTTCTTTCTACGAGCAGTACTTC
CDR3: CASSFRGTSFYEQYF

J: TRBJ2-7
size: NA
D: TRBD2
V: TRBV7-9
DNA: TGTGCCAGCAGCTACCGGGAGGGATCCCACGAGCAGTACTTC
CDR3: CASSYREGSHEQYF

J: TRBJ1-1
size: once
D: NA
V: TRBV15
DNA: TGTGCCACCAGCAGTCGAGAAACAGGGAACACTGAAGCTTTCTTT
CDR3: CATSSRETGNTEAFF

J: TRBJ2-7
size: NA
D: NA
V: TRBV2
DNA: TGTGCCAGCAGCCTTTTAGCGGATTCCTACGAGCAGTACTTC
CDR3: CASSLLADSYEQYF

J: TRBJ2-1
size: NA
D: NA
V: TRBV13
DNA: TGTGCCACCCCGGCCGGGGATACTGGGCAGTTCTTC
CDR3: CATPAGDTGQFF

J: TRBJ1-4
size: once
D: TRBD1
V: TRBV6-6
DNA: TGTGCCAGCAGTTCCGGGACAGGGCCGAATGAAAAACTGTTTTTT
CDR3: CASSSGTGPNEKLFF

J: TRBJ2-1
size: NA
D: NA
V: TRBV7-7
DNA: TGTGCCAGCAGCTTAGGTGTGGGAAACAATGAGCAGTTCTTC
CDR3: CASSLGVGNNEQFF

J: TRBJ2-5
size: NA
D: NA
V: TRBV6-5
DNA: TGTGCCAGCAGCCCCGGGTCTATTCAGGAGACCCAGTACTTC
CDR3: CASSPGSIQETQYF